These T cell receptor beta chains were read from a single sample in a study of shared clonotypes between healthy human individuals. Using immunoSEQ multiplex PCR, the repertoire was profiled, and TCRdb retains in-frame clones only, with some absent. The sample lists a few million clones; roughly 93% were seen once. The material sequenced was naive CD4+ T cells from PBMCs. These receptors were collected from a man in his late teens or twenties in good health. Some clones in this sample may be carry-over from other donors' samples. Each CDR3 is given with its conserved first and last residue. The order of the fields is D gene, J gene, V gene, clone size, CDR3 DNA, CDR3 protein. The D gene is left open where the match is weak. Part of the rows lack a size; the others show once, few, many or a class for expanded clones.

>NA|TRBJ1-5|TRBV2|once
TGTGCCAGCAGTGTTAACCTCAATCAGCCCCAGCATTTT
CASSVNLNQPQHF
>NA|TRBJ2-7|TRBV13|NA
TGTGCCAGCAGCCGGAAACTCCAACCCTTCGGCGAGCAGTACTTC
CASSRKLQPFGEQYF
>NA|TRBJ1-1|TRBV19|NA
TGTGCCAGTAGTATCCCCCGCGGGGCTGGGACAAGCACTGAAGCTTTCTTT
CASSIPRGAGTSTEAFF
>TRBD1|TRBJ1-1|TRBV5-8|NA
TGTGCCAGCAGCTTGCGCGGGACAGGGGGCCTTTCTGAAGCTTTCTTT
CASSLRGTGGLSEAFF
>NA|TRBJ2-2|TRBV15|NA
TGTGCCGCCAGCGGGCGGGGCGGGACCGGGGAGCTGTTTTTT
CAASGRGGTGELFF
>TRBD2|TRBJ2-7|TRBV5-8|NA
TGTGCCAGCAGAGTAGCGGGCCGCTCCTACGAGCAGTACTTC
CASRVAGRSYEQYF
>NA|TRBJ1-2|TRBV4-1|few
TGCGCCAGCAGCCAAGTTGGGACGAGGGGCTACACCTTC
CASSQVGTRGYTF
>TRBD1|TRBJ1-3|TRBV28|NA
TGTGCCAGCAGTTTACCGCAGGGGGCTGGAAACACCATATATTTT
CASSLPQGAGNTIYF
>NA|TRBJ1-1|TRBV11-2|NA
TGTGCCAGCAGCTTAGATCGTGCGATGGGCCGGGGAGAAGCTTTCTTT
CASSLDRAMGRGEAFF
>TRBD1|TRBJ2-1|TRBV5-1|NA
TGCGCCAGCAGCGTCGGGACAGGGACCTCCTCGGGGAATGAGCAGTTCTTC
CASSVGTGTSSGNEQFF
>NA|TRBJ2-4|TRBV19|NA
TGTGCCAGTAGTATTCGGGGGCCTGGAGCCAAAAACATTCAGTACTTC
CASSIRGPGAKNIQYF
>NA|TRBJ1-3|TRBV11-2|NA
TGTGCCAGCAGCTTAGGGGCAGCCTACGTCTCTGGAAACACCATATATTTT
CASSLGAAYVSGNTIYF
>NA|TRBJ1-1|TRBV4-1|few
TGCGCCAGCAGCCAAGGAGTTCTGGCTTTCTTT
CASSQGVLAFF
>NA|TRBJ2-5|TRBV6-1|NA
TGTGCCAGCAGTGAAGTGGCGGGGACCCAGTACTTC
CASSEVAGTQYF
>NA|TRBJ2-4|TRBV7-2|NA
TGTGCCAGCAGCTTGAATCCTACGATAGCCAAAAACATTCAGTACTTC
CASSLNPTIAKNIQYF
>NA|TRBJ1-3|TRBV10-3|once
TGTGCCATCAGTGAGTCTAAGGGGCCTGGAAACACCATATATTTT
CAISESKGPGNTIYF
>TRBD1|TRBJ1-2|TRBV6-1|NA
TGTGCCAGCAGTGCGGGACAGGGGGCGTATGGCTACACCTTC
CASSAGQGAYGYTF
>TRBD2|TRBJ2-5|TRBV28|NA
TGTGCCAGCAGTTTATGGGCGGGAGGACAAGAGACCCAGTACTTC
CASSLWAGGQETQYF
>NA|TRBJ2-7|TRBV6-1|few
TGTGCCAGCAGTGACGAACCGGGGACCTACGAGCAGTACTTC
CASSDEPGTYEQYF
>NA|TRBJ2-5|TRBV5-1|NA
TGCGCCAGCAGCTTGGGCCAGGTCCATGGAGAGACCCAGTACTTC
CASSLGQVHGETQYF
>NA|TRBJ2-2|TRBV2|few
TGTGCCAGTACGCCGGGACTGGCGGCCGGGGAGCTGTTTTTT
CASTPGLAAGELFF
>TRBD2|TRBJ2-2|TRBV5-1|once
TGCGCCAGCAGCTCGAGCGGGAGTGGCACCGGGGAGCTGTTTTTT
CASSSSGSGTGELFF
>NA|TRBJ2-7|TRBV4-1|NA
TGCGCCAGCAGCCAAGATCTCGGCGCAACCTACGAGCAGTACTTC
CASSQDLGATYEQYF
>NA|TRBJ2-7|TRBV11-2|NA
TGTGCCAGCAGCTTCCAAGGGATCGCCTACGAGCAGTACTTC
CASSFQGIAYEQYF
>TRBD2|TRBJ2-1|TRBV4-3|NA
TGCGCCAGCAGCCAAGAGGGGACTAGCGGGAGGGGGTACAATGAGCAGTTCTTC
CASSQEGTSGRGYNEQFF
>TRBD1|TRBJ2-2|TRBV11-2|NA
TGTGCCAGCAGCCGAACAGGGGGCCCCACCACCGGGGAGCTGTTTTTT
CASSRTGGPTTGELFF
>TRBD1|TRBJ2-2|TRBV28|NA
TGTGCCAGCACCTCTAGGACAGGGTCCCACACCGGGGAGCTGTTTTTT
CASTSRTGSHTGELFF
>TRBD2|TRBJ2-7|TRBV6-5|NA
TGTGCCAGCACCGAAACCTCCCCGCTAGCGGGGGATACTTACTTC
CASTETSPLAGDTYF
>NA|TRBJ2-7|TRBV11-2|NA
TGTGCCAGCAGCTCCCACTATGGGGCGGTCGGGGAGCAGTACTTC
CASSSHYGAVGEQYF
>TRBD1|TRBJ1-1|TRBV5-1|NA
TGCGCCAGCAGCTTTGGACGTTCCCCACACAGGGGTTTTGGCACTGAAGCTTTCTTT
CASSFGRSPHRGFGTEAFF
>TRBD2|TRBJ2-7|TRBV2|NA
TGTGCCAGCAGCCTTCCCCCGGGACTAGCCTACGAGCAGTACTTC
CASSLPPGLAYEQYF
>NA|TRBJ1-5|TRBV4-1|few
TGCGCCAGCAGCCAAGGGGAGGGGGATCAGCCCCAGCATTTT
CASSQGEGDQPQHF
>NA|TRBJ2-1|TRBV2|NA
TGTGCCAGCAGTCAGGCTTTTGGCGGGCGCATCTACAATGAGCAGTTCTTC
CASSQAFGGRIYNEQFF
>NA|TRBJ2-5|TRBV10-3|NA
TGTGCCATCAGTGGGGGGTCCAGCAAGGAGACCCAGTACTTC
CAISGGSSKETQYF
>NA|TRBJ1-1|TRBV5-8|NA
TGTGCCAGCAGCTTCGGGTCTGGCAGGCCGTCCGCAGTAGCGGCTTTCTTT
CASSFGSGRPSAVAAFF
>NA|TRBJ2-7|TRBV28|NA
TGTGCCAGCAGTCTCCAAGGGACACAATACGAGCAGTACTTC
CASSLQGTQYEQYF
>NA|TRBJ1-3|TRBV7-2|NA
TGTGCCAGCAGCTTAGCCTGGGGGGATACTGGAAACACCATATATTTT
CASSLAWGDTGNTIYF
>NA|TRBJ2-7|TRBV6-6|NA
TGTGCCAGCAGTTACGGCAGGGACTACGAGCAGTACTTC
CASSYGRDYEQYF
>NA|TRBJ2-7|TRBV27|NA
TGTGCCAGCAGTTTTGGCGGGCTGGGTCGCTACGAGCAGTACTTC
CASSFGGLGRYEQYF
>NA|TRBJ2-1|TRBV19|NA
TGTGCCAGTAGTATATCAACCTCCCGAAGATACAATGAGCAGTTCTTC
CASSISTSRRYNEQFF
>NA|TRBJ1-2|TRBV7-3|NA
TGTGCCAGCAGCTTAACGTCACAGGGAAGTTATGGCTACACCTTC
CASSLTSQGSYGYTF
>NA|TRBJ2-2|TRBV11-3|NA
TGTGCCAGCAGCCGGGGCCCCAACACCGGGGAGCTGTTTTTT
CASSRGPNTGELFF
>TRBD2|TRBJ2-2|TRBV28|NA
TGTGCCAGCAGTTTATTCTCGGGGGGCACCGGGGAGCTGTTTTTT
CASSLFSGGTGELFF
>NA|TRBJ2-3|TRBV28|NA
TGTGCCAGCAGTCAAGGACAGCTTAGGGGGGATACGCAGTATTTT
CASSQGQLRGDTQYF
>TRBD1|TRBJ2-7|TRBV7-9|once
TGTGCCAGCAGCTTAGAGAGGGGGCACTACGAGCAGTACTTC
CASSLERGHYEQYF
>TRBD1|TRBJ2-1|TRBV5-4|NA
TGTGCCAGCACCACGGACAGGGCGGGTGAGCAGTTCTTC
CASTTDRAGEQFF
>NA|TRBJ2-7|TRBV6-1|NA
TGTGCCAGCAGGGGCCGCAGCTACGAGCAGTACTTC
CASRGRSYEQYF
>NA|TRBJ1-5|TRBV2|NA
TGTGCCAGCAGTGAGTTAGGCAGGGTGAACCAGCCCCAGCATTTT
CASSELGRVNQPQHF
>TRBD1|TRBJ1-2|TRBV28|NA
TGTGCCAGCAGTTTAGCGGGGCAGGGGGCTAACTATGGCTACACCTTC
CASSLAGQGANYGYTF
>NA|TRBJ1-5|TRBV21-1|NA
TGTGCCATCCTAAAGGGGCAGGGTGCGCATCAGCCCCAGCATTTT
CAILKGQGAHQPQHF
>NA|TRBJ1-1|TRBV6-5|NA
TGTGCCAGCAGTTACCAACGGGGGGGCTCCGCCACTGAAGCTTTCTTT
CASSYQRGGSATEAFF
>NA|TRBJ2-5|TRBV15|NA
TGTGCCACCAGCAGAGGGGCTAGCGCGAAACAAGAGACCCAGTACTTC
CATSRGASAKQETQYF
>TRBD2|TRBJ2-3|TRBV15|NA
TGTGCCACCAGCAGAGACGCGGGAGATGGCCGCACGGCGGTCGATACGCAGTATTTT
CATSRDAGDGRTAVDTQYF
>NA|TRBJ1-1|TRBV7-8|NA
TGTGCCAGCAGCTTAGCGGACGGCACTGAAGCTTTCTTT
CASSLADGTEAFF
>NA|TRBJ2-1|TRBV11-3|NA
TGTGCCAGCAGCTTGGGCAATGAGCAGTTCTTC
CASSLGNEQFF
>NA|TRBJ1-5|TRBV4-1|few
TGCGCCAGCAGCCAACATAATCAGCCCCAGCATTTT
CASSQHNQPQHF
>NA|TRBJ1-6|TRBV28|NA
TGTGCCAGCAGTTTGACACAGGGATCAGGTTCACCCCTCCACTTT
CASSLTQGSGSPLHF
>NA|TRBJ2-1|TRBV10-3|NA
TGTGCCATCAGTGAGTCGAGAGGTGAGCAGTTCTTC
CAISESRGEQFF